Listed below are T cell receptor beta chains from one sample, sequenced in a study of T cell responses to AZD1222 COVID-19 vaccine. Sequenced by immunoSEQ multiplex PCR; TCRdb stores in-frame clones only, minus some. The table has about 120,000 clones, around 92% seen once. Sequences were derived from peripheral blood, sampled on day 0 of AZD1222 vaccination. All receptors derive from an adult in good health. Each CDR3 is given with its conserved first and last residue. The D gene is left open where the match is weak. Not all rows give a size; the values are once, few, many and, for expanded clones, a class.

size,D,V,J,length,CDR3,DNA
.,.,TRBV19,TRBJ1-1,13,CASSIGPRTEAFF,TGTGCCAGTAGTATAGGGCCGAGGACTGAAGCTTTCTTT
.,.,TRBV4-1,TRBJ1-2,13,CASSLGPNYGYTF,TGCGCCAGCAGCCTCGGGCCAAACTATGGCTACACCTTC
.,TRBD2,TRBV6-5,TRBJ2-7,14,CASSYSGEGYEQYF,TGTGCCAGCAGTTACTCAGGGGAGGGGTACGAGCAGTACTTC
.,TRBD1,TRBV9,TRBJ2-3,15,CASSVGGTGSDTQYF,TGTGCCAGCAGCGTAGGGGGGACAGGGTCAGATACGCAGTATTTT
.,.,TRBV5-1,TRBJ2-5,15,CASSRSTGRRETQYF,TGCGCCAGCAGCCGGTCGACGGGCAGAAGAGAGACCCAGTACTTC
.,TRBD2,TRBV7-2,TRBJ2-5,12,CASSGGGETQYF,TGTGCCAGCAGCGGGGGGGGAGAGACCCAGTACTTC
.,.,TRBV19,TRBJ2-5,15,CASSIAGWNQETQYF,TGTGCCAGTAGTATTGCGGGGTGGAACCAAGAGACCCAGTACTTC
.,.,TRBV5-1,TRBJ1-1,16,CASSFPQGGGNTEAFF,TGCGCCAGCAGCTTCCCACAGGGCGGTGGGAACACTGAAGCTTTCTTT
.,TRBD2,TRBV7-2,TRBJ2-3,18,CASSLAGGAGGFTDTQYF,TGTGCCAGCAGCTTAGCGGGCGGAGCGGGAGGGTTCACAGATACGCAGTATTTT
.,.,TRBV11-2,TRBJ2-2,13,CASSLGGAGELFF,TGTGCCAGCAGCTTAGGCGGCGCCGGGGAGCTGTTTTTT
.,TRBD1,TRBV4-1,TRBJ2-7,16,CASSQDWTGSSYEQYF,TGCGCCAGCAGCCAAGACTGGACAGGGTCCTCCTACGAGCAGTACTTC
.,.,TRBV6-5,TRBJ1-1,14,CASSPRRGGTEAFF,TGTGCCAGCAGCCCCCGAAGGGGGGGAACTGAAGCTTTCTTT
.,.,TRBV29-1,TRBJ2-3,12,CSVEGALASQYF,TGCAGCGTTGAAGGGGCACTAGCTTCGCAGTATTTT
.,TRBD2,TRBV6-5,TRBJ2-5,15,CASRIAGGPLETQYF,TGTGCCAGCAGGATAGCGGGAGGGCCTTTGGAGACCCAGTACTTC
.,.,TRBV6-2/TRBV6-3,TRBJ1-4,15,CASSWDGVGNEKLFF,TGTGCCAGCAGTTGGGACGGGGTCGGGAATGAAAAACTGTTTTTT
.,.,TRBV28,TRBJ1-4,12,CASSSRDEKLFF,TGTGCCAGCAGTTCCAGGGACGAAAAACTGTTTTTT
.,.,TRBV6-1,TRBJ2-5,12,CASSEVGGPQNF,TGTGCCAGCAGTGAAGTGGGGGGGCCCCAGAACTTC
.,TRBD2,TRBV18,TRBJ2-7,17,CASSPPVLREVFYEQYF,TGTGCCAGCTCCCCGCCCGTTCTGCGGGAGGTCTTCTACGAGCAGTACTTC
.,TRBD2,TRBV7-8,TRBJ2-7,17,CASSLQLFGTTIYEQYF,TGTGCCAGCAGCCTACAGCTTTTCGGGACTACTATCTACGAGCAGTACTTC
.,TRBD1,TRBV7-9,TRBJ1-6,18,CASSPGTGGGSYNSPLHF,TGTGCCAGCAGCCCCGGGACAGGGGGGGGCTCCTATAATTCACCCCTCCACTTT
.,.,TRBV6-5,TRBJ2-7,14,CASSHRGLPYEQYF,TGTGCCAGCAGTCACAGGGGACTTCCCTACGAGCAGTACTTC
.,.,TRBV18,TRBJ2-3,15,CASSRQRGERDTQYF,TGTGCCAGCTCACGCCAAAGGGGGGAGAGAGATACGCAGTATTTT
.,.,TRBV3-1/TRBV3-2,TRBJ1-3,15,CASSQDLAGGNTIYF,TGTGCCAGCAGCCAAGATCTAGCGGGAGGAAACACCATATATTTT
once,.,TRBV5-1,TRBJ1-2,13,CASSSQQYYGYTF,TGCGCCAGCAGCTCCCAACAGTACTATGGCTACACCTTC
.,TRBD2,TRBV5-1,TRBJ2-1,15,CASRRAGTSNDEQFF,TGCGCCAGCAGGCGGGCCGGGACTAGTAACGATGAGCAGTTCTTC
.,.,TRBV21-1,TRBJ1-2,15,CASSKEMGKGYGYTF,TGTGCCAGCAGCAAAGAAATGGGGAAGGGCTATGGCTACACCTTC
.,TRBD2,TRBV5-4,TRBJ2-2,16,CASSFLAGVMTGELFF,TGTGCCAGCAGCTTTCTAGCGGGAGTTATGACCGGGGAGCTGTTTTTT
.,.,TRBV19,TRBJ2-7,15,CASSAGNSYSYEQYF,TGTGCCAGTAGCGCTGGGAACTCCTACTCCTACGAGCAGTACTTC
.,.,TRBV15,TRBJ2-1,14,CATSRAGTGNEQFF,TGTGCCACCAGCAGAGCAGGGACGGGGAATGAGCAGTTCTTC
.,.,TRBV28,TRBJ1-4,14,CASSLQGGNEKLFF,TGTGCCAGCAGTTTACAGGGTGGTAATGAAAAACTGTTTTTT
.,TRBD2,TRBV11-3,TRBJ2-1,19,CASSSRTSGRAAAYNEQFF,TGTGCCAGCAGCTCAAGGACTAGCGGGAGGGCCGCGGCCTACAATGAGCAGTTCTTC
.,.,TRBV10-1,TRBJ2-1,14,CASSDDLATDEQFF,TGCGCCAGCAGTGACGACCTAGCCACCGATGAGCAGTTCTTC
.,.,TRBV6-5,TRBJ1-6,14,CASSFTGFNSPLHF,TGTGCCAGCAGTTTCACAGGGTTTAATTCACCCCTCCACTTT
.,.,TRBV6-6,TRBJ1-2,11,CASSLVGGYTF,TGTGCCAGCAGTCTTGTGGGGGGCTACACCTTC
.,.,TRBV27,TRBJ1-4,16,CASSEYRAGDGEKLFF,TGTGCCAGCAGTGAGTACAGGGCAGGAGACGGTGAAAAACTGTTTTTT
.,.,TRBV6-1,TRBJ1-3,14,CASSEARRRNTIYF,TGTGCCAGCAGTGAAGCGCGAAGGCGAAACACCATATATTTT
.,.,TRBV5-1,TRBJ1-2,14,CASSTGQPPYGYTF,TGCGCCAGCAGCACCGGACAGCCCCCCTATGGCTACACCTTC